A selection of T cell receptor beta chains follows, all from one sample in a study of T cells in tumors after PD-1 blockade. The method was immunoSEQ multiplex PCR; TCRdb's version includes in-frame clones alone and lacks a portion of them. The sample records about 60,000 clones, roughly 70% being singletons. The sequencing used PBMCs, collected after anti-PD-1 treatment. The receptor set was obtained from a human donor with basal cell carcinoma. The CDR3 runs from the conserved cysteine through the conserved F or W. The D gene is left open where the match is weak. Size tells how often a clone was seen (once, few, many) or the class of an expanded clone, and some rows leave it out.

V gene	D gene	J gene	clone size	CDR3 DNA	CDR3 protein
TRBV5-4	.	TRBJ1-4	.	TGTGCCAGCAGCTCGGAGGGGGGCGCAGGAGAAAAACTGTTTTTT	CASSSEGGAGEKLFF
TRBV12-5	.	TRBJ2-5	.	TGTGCTAGTGGACAGGACAGCCAAGAGACCCAGTACTTC	CASGQDSQETQYF
TRBV6-1	TRBD2	TRBJ2-1	.	TGTGCCAGCAGTGAATTAGCGGGGCAGACCTACAATGAGCAGTTCTTC	CASSELAGQTYNEQFF
TRBV5-4	TRBD1	TRBJ2-7	.	TGTGCCAGCAGCGTCCGGGACAGCTTCTACGAGCAGTACTTC	CASSVRDSFYEQYF
TRBV6-2/TRBV6-3	.	TRBJ2-3	few	TGTGCCAGCAGTACGAACTACTACGGGACAGATACGCAGTATTTT	CASSTNYYGTDTQYF
TRBV20-1	.	TRBJ2-5	.	TGCAGTGCTAGTTGGAACGTGCAAGAGACCCAGTACTTC	CSASWNVQETQYF
TRBV6-1	TRBD2	TRBJ2-3	.	TGTGCCAGCAGTGACGGGACTAGCACTTTCACAGATACGCAGTATTTT	CASSDGTSTFTDTQYF
TRBV6-6	TRBD2	TRBJ2-3	.	TGTGCCAGCAGTTACTATTTTAGCGGGGCCACAGATACGCAGTATTTT	CASSYYFSGATDTQYF
TRBV7-8	.	TRBJ2-7	.	TGTGCCAGCAGCTTCCAAGTTTCCTACGAGCAGTACTTC	CASSFQVSYEQYF
TRBV5-1	.	TRBJ2-3	.	TGCGCCAGCAAATTCGACGGGAAGGACACAGATACGCAGTATTTT	CASKFDGKDTDTQYF
TRBV2	.	TRBJ1-6	.	TGTGCCAGCAGTTACAGGGTTCCTAATTCACCCCTCCACTTT	CASSYRVPNSPLHF
TRBV10-1	.	TRBJ2-6	.	TGCGCCAGCAGCAACTCCCTTGGGGCCAACGTCCTGACTTTC	CASSNSLGANVLTF
TRBV5-1	TRBD2	TRBJ2-3	.	TGCGCCAGCAGCTTGGAATTAGCGGGGGGAACAGATACGCAGTATTTT	CASSLELAGGTDTQYF
TRBV5-5	.	TRBJ1-1	.	TGTGCCAGCAGCCTCCGGGCCCTCGCGGTGGCTTTCTTT	CASSLRALAVAFF
TRBV4-1	.	TRBJ2-7	.	TGCGCCAGCAGCCAAGGACAGAGCCAAGAGCAGTACTTC	CASSQGQSQEQYF
TRBV6-5	.	TRBJ2-3	.	TGTGCCAGCAGAAACACAGATACGCAGTATTTT	CASRNTDTQYF
TRBV18	.	TRBJ2-5	.	TGTGCCAGCTCACCTTTTGGGGGAACGGAGACCCAGTACTTC	CASSPFGGTETQYF
TRBV12-3/TRBV12-4	.	TRBJ2-7	.	TGTGCCAGCAGTTTGGAAGTTCGCAGGGAGCAGTACTTC	CASSLEVRREQYF
TRBV13	TRBD2	TRBJ2-6	.	TGTGCCAGCAGCTCCCGACTAGCGGGTCCCTCTGGGGCCAACGTCCTGACTTTC	CASSSRLAGPSGANVLTF
TRBV18	.	TRBJ2-7	.	TGTGCCAGCTCACCGGGAATAAGGGAGCAGTACTTC	CASSPGIREQYF
TRBV12-3/TRBV12-4	.	TRBJ1-1	.	TGTGCCAGCAGTGCGTACGGGAACACTGAAGCTTTCTTT	CASSAYGNTEAFF
TRBV27	.	TRBJ1-4	.	TGTGCCAGCAAAGGTCCGACAGCTAATGAAAAACTGTTTTTT	CASKGPTANEKLFF